The 21 T cell receptor beta chains below come from one sample, sequenced in a study of T cell repertoires in cytomegalovirus infection. MiXCR, run by TCRdb on the reads, gives a single entry per CDR3 protein. The data show about 110,000 distinct CDR3 sequences, roughly 30% seen once. No antigen has been identified for these receptors. The sample in question was CD8+ T cells from cultured PBMCs, obtained from culture after CMV antigen stimulation. These receptors all come from a human donor in good health (CMV status not recorded). Some clones in this sample may be carry-over from other donors' samples.

The rearrangement joins TRBV20-1 to TRBJ1-1, with TRBD1 as a possible D gene (6 bases). The CDR3 has 15 amino acids. Germline V gives CDR1 DFQATT, CDR2 SNEGSKA (reference sequence). The ends were cut back, 5 bases at V and 0 bases at J, with 16 bases in the middle. The CDR3 sequence is CSALANQGMNTEAFF. CDR3 nucleotides: TGCAGTGCTTTAGCGAACCAGGGGATGAACACTGAAGCTTTCTTT.

The chain joins TRBV19 to TRBJ1-1, with TRBD1 as a possible D gene (5 bases). Germline loops: CDR1 LNHDA, CDR2 SQIVND (reference sequence). The V end lost 6 bases, the J end lost 4 bases, and 15 bases lay between the germline ends. The CDR3 has 14 amino acids. CDR3 region: CASSVGGLGTEAFF. The CDR3 nucleotides are TGTGCCAGTAGCGTGGGGGGGTTGGGCACTGAAGCTTTCTTT.

This clonotype was seen a few times. CDR3 amino acids: CASSIFWTRDNEQFF. The CDR3 region has the DNA TGTGCCAGTAGTATTTTCTGGACTAGGGACAATGAGCAGTTCTTC. The chain links TRBV19 to TRBJ2-1, with 7 bases matching TRBD2. The CDR3 loop spans 15 amino acids. With 3 bases clipped from V and 5 bases from J, the junction kept 7 bases outside the gene matches. The germline gives CDR1 LNHDA, CDR2 SQIVND (reference sequence).

The rearrangement uses TRBV19 and TRBJ2-5, with TRBD1 matching over 7 bases. CDR3 length: 15 amino acids. V lost 10 bases to trimming and J lost 2 bases; unmatched junction nucleotides: 13. Germline V gives CDR1 LNHDA, CDR2 SQIVND (reference sequence). In DNA form, the CDR3 reads TGTGCCACCGCTTCCCGGGACAGAAGTCAAGAGACCCAGTACTTC. Translated: CATASRDRSQETQYF.

There are a few counts of this clonotype. This rearrangement joins TRBV4-3 to TRBJ1-4; the match to TRBD1 covers 7 bases. The CDR3 has 16 residues. V trimming: 0 bases; J trimming: 6 bases; junction bases outside the gene matches: 7. The V gene's germline CDR1 is LGHNA and CDR2 YSLEER. The DNA of the CDR3 is TGCGCCAGCAGCCAAGAATTGGGACAGACCCATGAAAAACTGTTTTTT. It yields the protein CASSQELGQTHEKLFF.

This clonotype was recorded a few times. The rearrangement links TRBV28 to TRBJ2-7; D possibly corresponds to TRBD1 (6 bases). Germline CDR1 and CDR2: MDHEN and SYDVKM. With 6 bases removed from V and 0 bases from J, the gap between germline ends came to 15 bases. The CDR3 consists of 15 residues. The CDR3 sequence: CASRFQGLSSYEQYF. The CDR3 coding sequence is TGTGCCAGCAGATTCCAGGGGCTGAGCTCCTACGAGCAGTACTTC.

In its sample, this clonotype was seen a few times. This chain uses TRBV7-9 with TRBJ1-1, with D possibly being TRBD1 (6 bases). Deletions cut 7 bases from V and 1 base from J, with 19 bases between. This CDR3 is built from 16 residues. CDR1 SEHNR and CDR2 FQNEAQ come from the germline V gene (reference sequence). CDR3 protein: CASTHRDTVKNTEAFF. The CDR3 nucleotides are TGTGCCAGCACTCACCGGGACACGGTTAAGAACACTGAAGCTTTCTTT.

This clonotype was counted at least ten times. This chain connects TRBV7-8 to TRBJ1-5; 7 positions agree with TRBD1. Germline V gives CDR1 SGHVS, CDR2 FQNEAQ. The V segment lost 5 bases and the J segment 7 bases; nucleotides outside the gene matches: 5. The CDR3 loop spans 13 amino acids. CDR3 region: CASSATGVQPQHF. The DNA for the CDR3 is TGTGCCAGCAGCGCTACAGGGGTCCAGCCCCAGCATTTT.

In this sample, this clonotype turned up many times. The rearrangement uses TRBV11-2 and TRBJ1-4; the D is unclear. V gave up 4 bases and J gave up 5 bases, with 8 bases separating them. Germline loops: CDR1 SGHAT, CDR2 FQNNGV. The CDR3 is 13 residues long. The CDR3 reads CASSYHWNEKLFF. In nucleotides, the CDR3 is TGTGCCAGCAGCTACCATTGGAATGAAAAACTGTTTTTT.

The V gene is TRBV4-1, the J gene TRBJ1-5; D unresolved. This CDR3 comprises 15 residues. Trimming took 2 bases from V and 11 from J, leaving 19 bases between them. The germline CDR1 and CDR2 sequences are MGHRA and YSYEKL. CDR3 sequence reads: CASSQHTTELRSQHF. In nucleotides, the CDR3 is TGCGCCAGCAGCCAACACACAACCGAGCTACGGTCCCAGCATTTT.

The table lists this clonotype with a few counts. This chain connects TRBV7-9 to TRBJ1-2; 7 nucleotides agree with TRBD1. J lost 8 bases, V lost 4 bases, and 13 bases had no gene match. The CDR3 is made up of 15 amino acids. Germline V lookup: CDR1 SEHNR, CDR2 FQNEAQ (reference sequence). CDR3 in amino acids: CASSSTLEGAQGYTF. For the CDR3, the DNA is TGTGCCAGCAGCTCTACTCTGGAGGGGGCGCAAGGCTACACCTTC.

The V call is TRBV2, the J call TRBJ1-1; D is undetermined. Trimming pared 3 bases from V and 1 base from J, leaving 9 bases between. Germline V gives CDR1 SNHLY, CDR2 FYNNEI. The CDR3 is 14 residues long. The DNA for the CDR3 is TGTGCCAGCAGTGACTGGCAGCAGAACACTGAAGCTTTCTTT. Its protein is CASSDWQQNTEAFF.

Only a few counts were recorded for this clonotype. The V gene is TRBV7-9, the J gene TRBJ1-4; possible D gene TRBD1, 5 bases. The CDR3 runs 17 residues. Deletions cut 5 bases from V and 5 bases from J, with 21 bases between. Germline V gene sequence: CDR1 SEHNR, CDR2 FQNEAQ (reference sequence). This chain's CDR3 is CASSNPPVRRGNEKLFF. The DNA of the CDR3 is TGTGCCAGCAGCAACCCCCCGGTCCGCCGGGGGAATGAAAAACTGTTTTTT.

V gene TRBV29-1 combines with J gene TRBJ2-5, with 8 bases identical to TRBD2. V lost 4 bases, J lost 3 bases, and 10 bases stayed unmatched. The CDR3 has 15 amino acids. In germline, CDR1 is SQVTM, CDR2 ANQGSEA. The CDR3: CSVVRRGELKETQYF. In nucleotides, the CDR3 is TGCAGCGTTGTACGGCGGGGGGAATTAAAAGAGACCCAGTACTTC.

In its sample, this clonotype was seen many times. The chain combines TRBV20-1 with TRBJ2-7, with 7 bases identical to TRBD1. The germline CDR1 and CDR2 sequences are DFQATT and SNEGSKA (reference sequence). The CDR3 runs to 13 residues. With 8 bases clipped from V and 6 bases from J, the junction kept 13 bases outside the gene matches. CDR3 amino acids: CSTIRQGPVEQYF. CDR3 coding DNA: TGCAGTACCATACGACAGGGTCCTGTCGAGCAGTACTTC.

The gene calls are TRBV4-3 and TRBJ2-1; D may be TRBD1 or TRBD2 (7 bases each). The germline CDR1 and CDR2 sequences are LGHNA and YSLEER. V shed 4 bases and J shed 9 bases, with 13 bases lying between them. The CDR3 covers 13 residues. The CDR3 DNA sequence: TGCGCCAGCAGCCCAGGGGGGGCCGTTGAGCAGTTCTTC. Translated: CASSPGGAVEQFF.

This chain uses TRBV11-2 with TRBJ2-7; the D gene is possibly TRBD2 (5 bases). Germline CDR1 SGHAT, CDR2 FQNNGV. Trimming took off 1 base at V and 2 bases at J, with 9 bases between the two ends. The CDR3 runs to 14 residues. The CDR3 loop reads CASSLGLGAYEQYF. The CDR3 bases are TGTGCCAGCAGCTTAGGGCTGGGAGCCTACGAGCAGTACTTC.

The chain has TRBV6-5 and TRBJ2-1; 8 nucleotides agree with TRBD1. Trimming cost V 6 bases and J 10 bases; bases outside gene matches: 11. The CDR3 covers 14 residues. The germline gives CDR1 MNHEY, CDR2 SVGAGI. CDR3 in DNA: TGTGCCAGCAGACCGGGACAGGTAGGCCGCGAGCAGTTCTTC. Protein product: CASRPGQVGREQFF.

The CDR3 bases are TGCGCCAGCAGCCAAGTGGAGGAGGTCAAAAACATTCAGTACTTC. Translated: CASSQVEEVKNIQYF. The V gene is TRBV4-1, the J gene TRBJ2-4; perhaps TRBD2 as D (5 bases). The CDR3 is 15 amino acids. CDR1 is MGHRA, CDR2 YSYEKL, per germline. Trimming left V 1 base short and J 3 bases short, with 10 bases between.

The chain joins TRBV12-3 or TRBV12-4 to TRBJ1-1; D is ambiguous. This CDR3 contains 14 residues. V lost 3 bases to trimming and J lost 1 base, with 9 bases between them. The CDR3 sequence: CASSFHAGNTEAFF. The CDR3 DNA reads as TGTGCCAGCAGTTTTCATGCGGGGAACACTGAAGCTTTCTTT.

This chain connects TRBV19 to TRBJ2-5; D is ambiguous. Per germline, CDR1 LNHDA and CDR2 SQIVND (reference sequence). This CDR3 spans 12 amino acids. The ends were cut back, 4 bases at V and 1 base at J, with 4 bases in the middle. The CDR3 bases are TGTGCCAGTAGTACCTTCCAAGAGACCCAGTACTTC. Amino acid sequence: CASSTFQETQYF.